Listed below are T cell receptor beta chains from one sample, sequenced in a study of shared clonotypes between healthy human individuals. The assay was immunoSEQ multiplex PCR, and TCRdb's table has in-frame clones only and misses some. The table has around 2,000,000 clones, 85% to 95% seen once. The sequenced material came from naive CD8+ T cells sorted from blood. The source is a man aged 18 to 35 in good health. CDR3s leave out the opening cysteine and the closing phenylalanine or tryptophan.

TRBV30,TRBJ2-1,AWGQGSYEQF
TRBV4-1,TRBJ2-7,ASSQGTVGSYEQY
TRBV9,TRBJ2-2,ASSVDRQRGNTGELF
TRBV10-1,TRBJ2-3,ASSESGQGGTDTQY
TRBV28,TRBJ2-7,ASSLLGQGKHEQY
TRBV10-3,TRBJ2-5,AITIIGLAGAETQY
TRBV5-5,TRBJ2-2,ASSFFPPNTGELF
TRBV5-1,TRBJ2-7,ASSLATSGSSYEQY
TRBV29-1,TRBJ1-2,SVRDRGLLGYT
TRBV4-1,TRBJ2-2,ASSHLEWGVGGELF
TRBV7-8,TRBJ1-1,ASSLWGGNTEAF
TRBV15,NA,ATSRVQATYEQY
TRBV15,TRBJ2-2,ATSRGATTGELF
TRBV27,TRBJ1-5,ASSLQGGGVNQPQH
TRBV5-3,TRBJ2-3,ASFPAGLGTDTQY
TRBV7-9,TRBJ1-2,ASSSTGASGYGYT
TRBV19,TRBJ1-2,ASSISGPGNGYT
TRBV28,TRBJ1-4,ASSDRQGHEKLF
TRBV5-1,TRBJ2-1,ASSPRGPSAYNEQF
TRBV5-4,TRBJ2-7,ASSLGGTSADQLGEQY
TRBV6-6,TRBJ2-1,ASSYPGGEQF
TRBV27,TRBJ1-2,ASSLSGQGANYGYT
TRBV10-3,TRBJ2-2,AILALNTGELF
TRBV13,TRBJ2-7,ASRGASVHEQY
TRBV6-5,TRBJ2-5,ASSYYEGRKTQY
TRBV10-2,TRBJ2-1,ASKHSSSYNEQF
TRBV27,TRBJ1-4,ASSTQGSNEKLF
TRBV7-2,TRBJ1-5,ASSLDRAPFNQPQH
TRBV5-4,TRBJ2-7,ASSSPGQGNEQY
TRBV11-2,TRBJ2-7,ASSFHGQGSYEQY
TRBV19,TRBJ2-5,ASSEVVFTSGGSRETQY
TRBV5-4,TRBJ2-7,ASSLVGTPYEQY